The next 19 T cell receptor beta chains were all read from a single sample in a study of blood T cell repertoires in COVID-19. The data were produced by immunoSEQ multiplex PCR, yet TCRdb's version contains in-frame clones alone and is incomplete. The data show fewer than 200,000 clones, around 85% seen once. Material: peripheral blood. All receptors come from a woman over 75 with acute or convalescent COVID-19.

V usage is TRBV27 and J usage is TRBJ1-2; D gene uncertain. Per germline, CDR1 MNHEY and CDR2 SMNVEV (reference sequence). The CDR3 contains 15 residues. Trimming cost V 2 bases and J 0 bases, with 10 bases left between them. CDR3 region: CASSLEGRPNYGYTF. In DNA, the CDR3 is TGTGCCAGCAGTTTAGAAGGGAGACCTAACTATGGCTACACCTTC.

In this sample, this clone turned up a few times. This chain connects TRBV19 to TRBJ1-5, with TRBD1 matching over 10 bases. Per the germline V gene, CDR1 is LNHDA and CDR2 is SQIVND (reference sequence). The CDR3 has 16 amino acids. J was trimmed by 2 bases and V by 5 bases; bases with no gene match: 6. CDR3 protein: CASSLRDRGGNQPQHF. CDR3 coding DNA: TGTGCCAGTAGTCTCCGGGACAGGGGAGGCAATCAGCCCCAGCATTTT. The whole variable domain, filled in from reference TRBV19 and TRBJ1-5, reads DGGITQSPKYLFRKEGQNVTLSCEQNLNHDAMYWYRQDPGQGLRLIYYSQIVNDFQKGDIAEGYSVSREKKESFPLTVTSAQKNPTAFYLCASSLRDRGGNQPQHFGDGTRLSIL.

This chain joins TRBV2 and TRBJ2-7, with 12 bases identical to TRBD2. Germline CDR1 reads SNHLY; CDR2 reads FYNNEI. This CDR3 is 14 amino acids long. The ends lost 10 bases at V and 10 bases at J; junction bases unmatched: 14. The CDR3 here is CATLAMTSGGPQYF. Here the CDR3 DNA reads TGTGCCACCTTGGCAATGACTAGCGGGGGCCCCCAGTACTTC.

The chain couples TRBV30 to TRBJ2-1; 11 bases map to TRBD2. CDR1 and CDR2 (germline): GTSNPN, SVGIG (reference sequence). The CDR3 loop spans 15 amino acids. The V and J ends lost 4 bases and 4 bases, in that order; junction bases with no gene match: 6. The CDR3 loop is CAWTLAGGAYNEQFF. The CDR3 DNA is TGTGCCTGGACTCTAGCGGGGGGTGCTTACAATGAGCAGTTCTTC.

This chain uses TRBV14 with TRBJ2-5; tentatively, D is TRBD2 (5 bases). Germline values: CDR1 SGHDN, CDR2 FVKESK. The CDR3 spans 15 residues. Trimming removed 1 base from V and 4 bases from J, with 13 bases in between. The CDR3 coding sequence is TGTGCCAGCAGCCAAGGCCAGAGCGGCGGAGAGACCCAGTACTTC. Protein product: CASSQGQSGGETQYF.

V and J are TRBV5-6 and TRBJ1-2; D is ambiguous. The CDR3 totals 15 residues. Per the germline V gene, CDR1 is SGHDT and CDR2 is YYEEEE. Trimming shortened V by 2 bases and J by 0 bases, and 11 bases separated the two germline ends. CDR3: CASSLKTLANYGYTF. CDR3 coding DNA: TGTGCCAGCAGCTTAAAGACACTTGCTAACTATGGCTACACCTTC.

This chain uses TRBV3-1 (or the pseudogene TRBV3-2) with TRBJ1-2; 8 nucleotides match TRBD1. V lost 6 bases and J lost 4; bases outside the gene matches: 4. In germline, CDR1 is LGHDT, CDR2 YNNKEL (reference sequence). CDR3 length: 13 residues. The CDR3 region has the DNA TGTGCCAGCAGACCCGGACAGGGCTATGGCTACACCTTC. It is translated as CASRPGQGYGYTF.

The chain joins TRBV4-3 to TRBJ2-3; 7 bases map to TRBD2. Germline V CDR1 and CDR2: LGHNA, YSLEER. The CDR3 loop spans 18 amino acids. With 0 bases clipped from V and 1 base from J, the junction kept 10 bases outside the gene matches. The CDR3 DNA is TGCGCCAGCAGCCAAGATCCGGGGACTATCGATGGCACAGATACGCAGTATTTT. Residues: CASSQDPGTIDGTDTQYF.

The chain carries TRBV10-3 and TRBJ2-7, with 10 bases aligning to TRBD1. The CDR3 runs 14 residues. J gave up 4 bases and V 6 bases, and 6 bases lay outside the gene matches. The germline V gene encodes CDR1 ENHRY and CDR2 SYGVKD. The CDR3 DNA follows: TGTGCCATCAGGGGGGGACAGGGGATTTACGAGCAGTACTTC. Translation: CAIRGGQGIYEQYF.

This clone was counted between two and nine times. The V and J genes are TRBV7-2 and TRBJ1-1, with D possibly being TRBD1 (5 bases). This CDR3 region has 13 residues. The ends were cut back, 5 bases at V and 7 bases at J, with 14 bases in the middle. Germline V gene lookup returns CDR1 SGHTA and CDR2 FQGNSA. The CDR3 DNA follows: TGTGCCAGCAGCATTACAGGTTTTGGTGAAGCTTTCTTT. Residues: CASSITGFGEAFF.

The V gene is TRBV21-1, the J gene TRBJ1-2. TRBV21-1 is flagged as a pseudogene. The CDR3 runs 12 residues. The DNA for the CDR3 is TGTGCCAGCAGCAAGGGCGGGGACGGCTACACCTTC. Translating gives CASSKGGDGYTF.

The chain employs TRBV19 and TRBJ2-2; no clear D. CDR3 size: 13 residues. Germline CDR1 reads LNHDA; CDR2 reads SQIVND (reference sequence). Trimming removed 0 bases at V and 6 bases at J, with 5 bases between. The CDR3 region is CASSIDPAGELFF. In DNA, the CDR3 is TGTGCCAGTAGTATAGATCCCGCCGGGGAGCTGTTTTTT.

The V call is TRBV19, the J call TRBJ1-1; TRBD1 matches at 8 bases. V dropped 7 bases and J dropped 6; count of bases not matched to a gene: 13. Per germline, CDR1 LNHDA and CDR2 SQIVND (reference sequence). There are 15 residues in the CDR3. The CDR3 DNA is TGTGCCAGTACCCCAGGCGGCAGGGGGCAAGCTGAAGCTTTCTTT. Translation: CASTPGGRGQAEAFF.

The rearrangement links TRBV2 to TRBJ1-5; the D gene is possibly TRBD1 (5 bases). Trimming removed 4 bases at V and 7 bases at J, with 14 bases between. Germline V gene data show CDR1 as SNHLY and CDR2 as FYNNEI. CDR3 length equals 14 residues. The chain's CDR3 is CASSGPARGQPQHF. The DNA for the CDR3 is TGTGCCAGCAGTGGCCCGGCCCGGGGGCAGCCCCAGCATTTT.

V usage is TRBV5-1 and J usage is TRBJ2-5, with 9 bases aligning to TRBD2. Losses at the gene ends were 1 base for V and 3 bases for J; bases not matched to a gene: 1. The CDR3 has 14 residues. CDR1 SGHRS and CDR2 YFSETQ come from the germline V gene. The CDR3 loop is CASSLRLAEETQYF. DNA for the CDR3: TGCGCCAGCAGCTTGAGACTAGCGGAAGAGACCCAGTACTTC.

The V gene is TRBV11-2, the J gene TRBJ1-3, with D tentatively TRBD1 (5 bases). Trimming took off 5 bases at V and 2 bases at J, with 16 bases between the two ends. The CDR3 loop spans 16 amino acids. In germline, CDR1 is SGHAT, CDR2 FQNNGV. The DNA for the CDR3 is TGTGCCAGCAGCCGCCCGGGCAGGGAGGCTGGAAACACCATATATTTT. Translated, it gives CASSRPGREAGNTIYF.

The sample holds a few counts of this clone. The chain combines TRBV12-5 with TRBJ1-5; no firm D call. The V end was cut by 5 bases, the J end by 4 bases, with 9 bases between. This CDR3 is built from 13 residues. Germline CDR1 LGHNT, CDR2 FRNRAP. The CDR3, as DNA: TGTGCTAGTGGTATTGACATTAATCAGCCCCAGCATTTT. It translates to CASGIDINQPQHF. Full variable domain (remainder filled in from reference TRBV12-5 and TRBJ1-5): DARVTQTPRHKVTEMGQEVTMRCQPILGHNTVFWYRQTMMQGLELLAYFRNRAPLDDSGMPKDRFSAEMPDATLATLKIQPSEPRDSAVYFCASGIDINQPQHFGDGTRLSIL.

This clone was recorded once. The chain employs TRBV3-1 (or the pseudogene TRBV3-2) and TRBJ1-2; D is possibly TRBD1 (5 bases). This CDR3 comprises 15 residues. V lost 3 bases and J lost 8, with 19 bases in between. The germline CDR1 and CDR2 sequences are LGHDT and YNNKEL (reference sequence). The DNA of the CDR3 is TGTGCCAGCAGCCATACGGACCGAATCAGGGAAGGCTACACCTTC. This encodes CASSHTDRIREGYTF.

The chain couples TRBV19 to TRBJ1-2; 10 nucleotides align to TRBD1. The CDR3 is 16 amino acids. Germline CDR1 LNHDA, CDR2 SQIVND (reference sequence). V was pared by 5 bases and J by 0 bases, with 6 bases of the junction left unmatched. The CDR3 loop is CASSSSDRGTNYGYTF. In DNA, the CDR3 is TGTGCCAGTAGTTCTTCGGACAGGGGGACTAACTATGGCTACACCTTC.